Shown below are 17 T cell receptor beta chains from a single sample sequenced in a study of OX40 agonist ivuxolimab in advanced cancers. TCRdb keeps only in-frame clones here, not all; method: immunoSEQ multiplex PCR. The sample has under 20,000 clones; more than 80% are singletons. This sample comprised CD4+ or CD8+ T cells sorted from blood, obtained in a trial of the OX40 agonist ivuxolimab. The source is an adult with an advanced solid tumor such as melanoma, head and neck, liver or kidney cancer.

The CDR3 DNA reads TGTGCCAGTACGCTGGTAGGACTATCTTCGGGCAATCAGCCCCAGCATTTT. Translating it yields CASTLVGLSSGNQPQHF. The chain recombines TRBV19 with TRBJ1-5; D uncertain. V was cut by 7 bases and J by 2 bases, with 21 bases left in between. The CDR3 spans 17 residues. The germline gives CDR1 LNHDA, CDR2 SQIVND (reference sequence).

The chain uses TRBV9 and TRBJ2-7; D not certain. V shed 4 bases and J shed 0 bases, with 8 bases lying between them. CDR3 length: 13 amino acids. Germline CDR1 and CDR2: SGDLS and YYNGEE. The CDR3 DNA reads TGTGCCAGCAGCCCAAGCTCCTCCTACGAGCAGTACTTC. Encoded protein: CASSPSSSYEQYF.

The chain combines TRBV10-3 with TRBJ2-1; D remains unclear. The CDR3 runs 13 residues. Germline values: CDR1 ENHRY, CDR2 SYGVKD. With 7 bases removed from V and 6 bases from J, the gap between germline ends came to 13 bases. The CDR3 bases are TGTGCCATCAAAGGACCACAATCCAATGAGCAGTTCTTC. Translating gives CAIKGPQSNEQFF.

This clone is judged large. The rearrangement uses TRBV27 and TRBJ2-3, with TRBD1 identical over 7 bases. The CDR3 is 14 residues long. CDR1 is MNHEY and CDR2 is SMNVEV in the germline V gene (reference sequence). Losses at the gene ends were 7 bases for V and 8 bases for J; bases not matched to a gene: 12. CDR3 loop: CASTLRGQRGTQYF. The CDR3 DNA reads TGTGCCAGCACCTTAAGGGGGCAAAGAGGTACGCAGTATTTT.

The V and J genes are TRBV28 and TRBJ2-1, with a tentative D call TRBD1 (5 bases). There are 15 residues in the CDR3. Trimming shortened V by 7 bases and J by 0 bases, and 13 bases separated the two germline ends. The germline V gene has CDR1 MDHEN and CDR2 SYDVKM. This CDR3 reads CASTTWTSSYNEQFF. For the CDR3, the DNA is TGTGCCAGCACCACTTGGACAAGCTCCTACAATGAGCAGTTCTTC.

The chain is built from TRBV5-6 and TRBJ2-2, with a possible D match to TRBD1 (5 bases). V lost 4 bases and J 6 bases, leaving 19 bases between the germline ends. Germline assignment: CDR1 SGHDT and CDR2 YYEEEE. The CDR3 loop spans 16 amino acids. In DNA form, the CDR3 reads TGTGCCAGCAGCGCGTTGGACGGCAGGGCCCCCGGGGAGCTGTTTTTT. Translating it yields CASSALDGRAPGELFF.

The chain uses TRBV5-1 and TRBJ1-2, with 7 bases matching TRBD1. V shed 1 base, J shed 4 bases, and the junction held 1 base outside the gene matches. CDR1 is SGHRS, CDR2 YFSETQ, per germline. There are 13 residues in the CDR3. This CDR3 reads CASSLRDSYGYTF. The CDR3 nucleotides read TGCGCCAGCAGCTTGAGGGACAGCTATGGCTACACCTTC. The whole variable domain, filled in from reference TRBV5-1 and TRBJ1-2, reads KAGVTQTPRYLIKTRGQQVTLSCSPISGHRSVSWYQQTPGQGLQFLFEYFSETQRNKGNFPGRFSGRQFSNSRSEMNVSTLELGDSALYLCASSLRDSYGYTFGSGTRLTVV.

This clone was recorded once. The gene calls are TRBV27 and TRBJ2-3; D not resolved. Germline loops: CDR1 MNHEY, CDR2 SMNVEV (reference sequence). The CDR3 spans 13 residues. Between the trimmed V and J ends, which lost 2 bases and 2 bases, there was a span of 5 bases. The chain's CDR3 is CASSLTATDTQYF. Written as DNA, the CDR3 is TGTGCCAGCAGTTTAACCGCCACAGATACGCAGTATTTT.

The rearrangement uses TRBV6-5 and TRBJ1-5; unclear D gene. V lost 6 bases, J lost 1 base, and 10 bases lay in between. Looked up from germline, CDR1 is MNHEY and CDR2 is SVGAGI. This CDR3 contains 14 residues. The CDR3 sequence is CASRSMGSNQPQHF. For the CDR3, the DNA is TGTGCCAGCAGATCGATGGGGAGCAATCAGCCCCAGCATTTT.

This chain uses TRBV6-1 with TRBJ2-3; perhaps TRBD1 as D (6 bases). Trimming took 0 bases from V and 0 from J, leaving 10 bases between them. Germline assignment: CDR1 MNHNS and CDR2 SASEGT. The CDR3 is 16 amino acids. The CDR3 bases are TGTGCCAGCAGTGAAGCAGGGGGTTGGAGCACAGATACGCAGTATTTT. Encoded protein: CASSEAGGWSTDTQYF.

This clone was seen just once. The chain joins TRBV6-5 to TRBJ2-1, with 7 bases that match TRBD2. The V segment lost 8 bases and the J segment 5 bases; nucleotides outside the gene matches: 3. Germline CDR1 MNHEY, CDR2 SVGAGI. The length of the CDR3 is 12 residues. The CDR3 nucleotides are TGTGCCAGCGGGAGGGCCCACAATGAGCAGTTCTTC. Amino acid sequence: CASGRAHNEQFF.

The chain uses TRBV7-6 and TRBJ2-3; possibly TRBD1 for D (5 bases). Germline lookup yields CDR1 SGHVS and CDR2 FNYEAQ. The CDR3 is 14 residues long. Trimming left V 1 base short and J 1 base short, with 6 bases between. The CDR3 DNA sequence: TGTGCCAGCAGCTTAGAAGGGGGCACAGATACGCAGTATTTT. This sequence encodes CASSLEGGTDTQYF. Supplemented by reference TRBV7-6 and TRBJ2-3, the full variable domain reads GAGVSQSPRYKVTKRGQDVALRCDPISGHVSLYWYRQALGQGPEFLTYFNYEAQQDKSGLPNDRFSAERPEGSISTLTIQRTEQRDSAMYRCASSLEGGTDTQYFGPGTRLTVL.

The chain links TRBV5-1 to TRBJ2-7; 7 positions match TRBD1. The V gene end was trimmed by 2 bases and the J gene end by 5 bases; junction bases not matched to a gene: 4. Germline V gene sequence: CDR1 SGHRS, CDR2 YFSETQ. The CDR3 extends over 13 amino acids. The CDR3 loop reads CASSFRGNHEQYF. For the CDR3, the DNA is TGCGCCAGCAGCTTCAGGGGGAACCACGAGCAGTACTTC.

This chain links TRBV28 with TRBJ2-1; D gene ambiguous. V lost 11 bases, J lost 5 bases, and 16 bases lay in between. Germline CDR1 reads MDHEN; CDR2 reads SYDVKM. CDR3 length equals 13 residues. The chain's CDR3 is CASSKGSDNEQFF. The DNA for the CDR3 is TGTGCCTCCAGTAAGGGATCGGACAATGAGCAGTTCTTC.

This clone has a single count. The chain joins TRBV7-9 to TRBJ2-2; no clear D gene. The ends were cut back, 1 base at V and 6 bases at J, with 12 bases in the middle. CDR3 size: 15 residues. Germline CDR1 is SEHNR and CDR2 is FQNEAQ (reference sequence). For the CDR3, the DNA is TGTGCCAGCAGCTTAGGGACCATCTTATCCGGGGAGCTGTTTTTT. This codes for CASSLGTILSGELFF.

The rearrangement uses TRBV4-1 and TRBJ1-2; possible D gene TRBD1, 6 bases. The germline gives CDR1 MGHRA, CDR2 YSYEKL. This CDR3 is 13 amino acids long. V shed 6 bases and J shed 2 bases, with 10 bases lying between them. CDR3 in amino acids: CASSKDRNYGYTF. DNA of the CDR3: TGCGCCAGCAGTAAGGACAGAAACTATGGCTACACCTTC.

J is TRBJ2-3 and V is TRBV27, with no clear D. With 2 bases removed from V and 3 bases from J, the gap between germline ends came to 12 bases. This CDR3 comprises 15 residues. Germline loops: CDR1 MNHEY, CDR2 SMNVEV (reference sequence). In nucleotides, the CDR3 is TGTGCCAGCAGTTTAGGTTCCGGTGGGACAGATACGCAGTATTTT. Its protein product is CASSLGSGGTDTQYF.